The rows below give T cell receptor beta chains drawn from one sample of a study of cytomegalovirus exposure and HLA in healthy donors. Using immunoSEQ multiplex PCR, the repertoire was profiled, and TCRdb retains in-frame clones only, with some absent. The table includes some 150,000 clones, roughly 10% detected once. Sequencing input: PBMCs. All receptors derive from a male donor in good health and CMV-seronegative. The CDR3 runs from the conserved cysteine through the conserved F or W. A D gene is named only where the DNA matches it firmly. Expanded clones are given a class, and other clones once, few, many or no size at all.

v_call	d_call	clone_size	j_call	cdr3_aa	cdr3_nt
TRBV25-1	NA	few	TRBJ2-5	CASSDAAGAGETQYF	TGTGCCAGCAGTGATGCAGCAGGGGCGGGAGAGACCCAGTACTTC
TRBV18	TRBD2	few	TRBJ2-3	CASSGGSPPDTQYF	TGTGCCAGCTCAGGCGGGAGCCCCCCAGATACGCAGTATTTT
TRBV28	NA	NA	TRBJ1-5	CASSSPGQSNQPQHF	TGTGCCAGCAGTTCCCCTGGACAGAGCAATCAGCCCCAGCATTTT
TRBV4-3	TRBD1	NA	TRBJ1-2	CASSQADRGHGYGYTF	TGCGCCAGCAGCCAAGCTGACAGGGGGCACGGCTATGGCTACACCTTC
TRBV28	NA	few	TRBJ2-7	CASRTGAADYEQYF	TGTGCCAGCAGAACTGGGGCAGCCGACTACGAGCAGTACTTC
TRBV4-1	TRBD1	NA	TRBJ2-5	CASSPTGRQTQYF	TGCGCCAGCAGCCCGACAGGGCGGCAGACCCAGTACTTC
TRBV19	TRBD1	NA	TRBJ2-3	CASSIEQGEEDTQYF	TGTGCCAGTAGTATAGAACAGGGGGAGGAAGATACGCAGTATTTT
TRBV7-2	NA	few	TRBJ1-5	CASSLDSGAPNQPQHF	TGTGCCAGCAGCTTAGACAGCGGCGCCCCTAATCAGCCCCAGCATTTT
TRBV6-6	TRBD1	NA	TRBJ2-2	CASIRDSFANTGELFF	TGTGCCAGCATACGGGACAGTTTCGCGAACACCGGGGAGCTGTTTTTT
TRBV2	NA	NA	TRBJ1-5	CASSEAGREQPQHF	TGTGCCAGCAGTGAAGCTGGCCGGGAACAGCCCCAGCATTTT
TRBV11-2	NA	few	TRBJ2-7	CASSLEGSPSYEQYF	TGTGCCAGCAGCTTAGAGGGCAGTCCCTCCTACGAGCAGTACTTC
TRBV7-2	NA	few	TRBJ2-4	CASSLAVAKNIQYF	TGTGCCAGCAGCTTAGCCGTAGCCAAAAACATTCAGTACTTC
TRBV6-4	NA	NA	TRBJ2-7	CASSDSTDYHYEQYF	TGTGCCAGCAGTGACTCTACAGACTACCACTACGAGCAGTACTTC
TRBV10-3	NA	NA	TRBJ2-7	CAISEPSGGYEQYF	TGTGCCATCAGTGAGCCCTCGGGTGGGTACGAGCAGTACTTC
TRBV9	TRBD1	few	TRBJ2-7	CASSAGQSTYEQYF	TGTGCCAGCAGCGCGGGACAGTCAACCTACGAGCAGTACTTC
TRBV2	TRBD1	few	TRBJ1-2	CASGGTVSNYGYTF	TGTGCCAGCGGGGGGACAGTTTCTAACTATGGCTACACCTTC
TRBV7-2	TRBD1	NA	TRBJ1-2	CASSEDRGWMSYTF	TGTGCCAGCAGCGAGGACAGGGGTTGGATGAGCTACACCTTC
TRBV28	TRBD2	NA	TRBJ2-2	CASSAPSGRTGELFF	TGTGCCAGCAGTGCCCCTAGCGGGAGGACCGGGGAGCTGTTTTTT
TRBV7-2	TRBD1	NA	TRBJ1-2	CASSGRDSPRYTF	TGTGCCAGCAGCGGTCGGGACAGCCCCCGCTACACCTTC
TRBV2	NA	NA	TRBJ1-1	CASSVVGEAFF	TGTGCCAGCAGTGTCGTCGGGGAAGCTTTCTTT
TRBV28	TRBD1	NA	TRBJ1-2	CASIRGGQGAVGYTF	TGTGCCAGCATCCGGGGGGGACAGGGGGCAGTCGGCTACACCTTC
TRBV4-3	TRBD1	NA	TRBJ1-1	CASSPEGTGLNTEAFF	TGCGCCAGCAGCCCCGAAGGGACAGGGTTGAACACTGAAGCTTTCTTT
TRBV5-6	NA	NA	TRBJ1-5	CASSLVGGRGQPQHF	TGTGCCAGCAGCTTGGTGGGGGGTAGGGGCCAGCCCCAGCATTTT
TRBV7-9	TRBD1	NA	TRBJ2-1	CASSWGDRTEQFF	TGTGCCAGCAGCTGGGGGGACAGGACGGAGCAGTTCTTC
TRBV5-6	TRBD2	NA	TRBJ2-3	CASSLLGTSGRADTQYF	TGTGCCAGCAGCTTGCTGGGGACTAGCGGGAGGGCAGATACGCAGTATTTT
TRBV7-9	NA	few	TRBJ2-7	CASSLSAYEQYF	TGTGCCAGCAGCCTCTCGGCCTACGAGCAGTACTTC
TRBV19	TRBD1	NA	TRBJ2-2	CAAGGGLTNTGELFF	TGTGCCGCAGGGGGTGGACTGACGAACACCGGGGAGCTGTTTTTT
TRBV25-1	TRBD1	NA	TRBJ2-2	CASSRGLNTGELFF	TGTGCCAGCAGCAGGGGGCTCAACACCGGGGAGCTGTTTTTT
TRBV30	NA	few	TRBJ2-2	CAWSLQAVGELFF	TGTGCCTGGAGTCTACAGGCCGTCGGGGAGCTGTTTTTT
TRBV7-3	TRBD2	once	TRBJ2-2	CASSLGLAGGGTGELFF	TGTGCCAGCAGTCTTGGACTAGCGGGAGGGGGAACCGGGGAGCTGTTTTTT
TRBV18	TRBD1	few	TRBJ2-1	CASSPFGQGSYNEQFF	TGTGCCAGCTCACCGTTCGGACAGGGTTCCTACAATGAGCAGTTCTTC
TRBV21-1	NA	NA	TRBJ1-2	CASSKTRTGGTQVGIRYGYTF	TGTGCCAGCAGCAAGACCAGAACCGGCGGGACCCAGGTAGGGATTAGGTATGGCTACACCTTC
TRBV5-8	NA	few	TRBJ2-3	CASSFLAGASGFTDTQYF	TGTGCCAGCAGCTTTCTCGCAGGGGCTAGCGGATTCACAGATACGCAGTATTTT
TRBV27	TRBD1	few	TRBJ1-2	CASSLLQGRGNYGYTF	TGTGCCAGCAGTTTATTACAGGGGCGCGGAAACTATGGCTACACCTTC
TRBV28	TRBD1	few	TRBJ1-6	CASSLFRDRENSPLHF	TGTGCCAGCAGTTTATTCCGGGACAGAGAGAATTCACCCCTCCACTTT
TRBV19	NA	few	TRBJ1-4	CASSIRTAFNEKLFF	TGTGCCAGTAGTATCCGGACAGCCTTTAATGAAAAACTGTTTTTT
TRBV7-8	TRBD2	few	TRBJ2-4	CASSLGRRERANIQYF	TGTGCCAGCAGCTTAGGCAGGCGGGAGCGGGCAAACATTCAGTACTTC